This T cell receptor (beta chain) was sequenced for a study of T cell responses to AZD1222 COVID-19 vaccine. Libraries were prepared by immunoSEQ multiplex PCR; TCRdb keeps only in-frame clonotypes and omits some of them. The data show approximately 27,000 clones, 75% to 90% seen once. The germline V gene has CDR1 SGDLS and CDR2 YYNGEE. The CDR3 length is 13 residues. The V end was cut by 2 bases, the J end by 2 bases, with 5 bases between. The J gene is TRBJ2-1, the V gene TRBV9; D remains ambiguous. The input for sequencing was peripheral blood, taken on day 0 of AZD1222 vaccination. This sequence originates from an adult in good health. The CDR3 sequence: CASSVTPYNEQFF. DNA for the CDR3: TGTGCCAGCAGCGTTACGCCCTACAATGAGCAGTTCTTC.